This T cell receptor (beta chain) was recorded in a study of CD8 T cells in ankylosing spondylitis. Study findings and constraints: Enrichment of disease-linked clones was reportedly significant in matched ankylosing spondylitis synovial fluid. A CD8+ phenotype characterized the disease-linked clones, which were relatively rare in peripheral blood. One TCR beta motif, made up of roughly eight highly homologous variants, appeared characteristic of ankylosing spondylitis blood.

It was by quantitative 5'-RACE with molecular barcodes that TCR beta libraries were made. MiXCR was run by TCRdb on the 5' RACE reads, yielding one entry per CDR3 protein. The sample shows over 600,000 distinct CDR3 sequences, around 17% of them seen only once. This clonotype came up a few times. Antigen specificity is unknown. From germline, CDR1 is WSHSY and CDR2 SAAADI. V shed 10 bases and J 2 bases; nucleotides not matched to a gene: 10. The length of the CDR3 is 15 residues. Sequenced sample: blood, either unsorted or a sorted T cell fraction (not recorded which). V and J are TRBV10-2 and TRBJ2-3; 9 bases align to TRBD1. The TCR originated in a male donor with ankylosing spondylitis. In DNA form, the CDR3 reads TGCGCCACCGCGCGGGGACAGGGATTCACAGATACGCAGTATTTT. Translated, it gives CATARGQGFTDTQYF.